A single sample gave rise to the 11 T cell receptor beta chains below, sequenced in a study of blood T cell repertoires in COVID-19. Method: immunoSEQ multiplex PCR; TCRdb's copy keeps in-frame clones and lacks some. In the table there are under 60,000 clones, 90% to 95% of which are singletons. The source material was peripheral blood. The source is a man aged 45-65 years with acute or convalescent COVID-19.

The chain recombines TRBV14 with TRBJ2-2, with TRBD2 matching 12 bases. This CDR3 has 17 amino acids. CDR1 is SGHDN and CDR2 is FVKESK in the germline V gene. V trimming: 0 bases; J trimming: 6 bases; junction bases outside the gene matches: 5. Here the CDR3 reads CASSQEGASGRAGELFF. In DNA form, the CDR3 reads TGTGCCAGCAGCCAAGAAGGGGCTAGCGGGAGGGCCGGGGAGCTGTTTTTT.

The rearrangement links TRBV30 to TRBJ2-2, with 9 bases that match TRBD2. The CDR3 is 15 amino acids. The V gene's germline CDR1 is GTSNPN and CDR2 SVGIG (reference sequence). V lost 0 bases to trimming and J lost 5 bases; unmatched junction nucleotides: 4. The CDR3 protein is CAWSVLTSGTGELFF. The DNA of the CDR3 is TGTGCCTGGAGTGTACTTACTAGCGGGACCGGGGAGCTGTTTTTT.

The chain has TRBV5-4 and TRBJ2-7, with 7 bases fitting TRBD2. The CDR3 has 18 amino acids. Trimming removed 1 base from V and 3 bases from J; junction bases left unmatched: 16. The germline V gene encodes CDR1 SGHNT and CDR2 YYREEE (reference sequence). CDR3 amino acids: CASSLSPGGTNLHYEQYF. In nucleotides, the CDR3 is TGTGCCAGCAGCTTGTCACCGGGAGGAACTAATTTACACTACGAGCAGTACTTC.

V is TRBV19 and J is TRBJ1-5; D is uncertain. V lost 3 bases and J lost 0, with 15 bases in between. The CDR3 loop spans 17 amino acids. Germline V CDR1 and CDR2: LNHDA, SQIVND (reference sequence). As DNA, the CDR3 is TGTGCCAGTAGTATTCTCACGAATCGACATAGCAATCAGCCCCAGCATTTT. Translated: CASSILTNRHSNQPQHF.

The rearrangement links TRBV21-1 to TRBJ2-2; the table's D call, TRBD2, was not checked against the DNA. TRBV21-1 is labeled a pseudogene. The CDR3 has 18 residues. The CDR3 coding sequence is TGTGCCAGCAGCGGGGGGGGACTAGCGGGAGGGCCTCCCGGGGAGCTGTTTTTT. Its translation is CASSGGGLAGGPPGELFF.

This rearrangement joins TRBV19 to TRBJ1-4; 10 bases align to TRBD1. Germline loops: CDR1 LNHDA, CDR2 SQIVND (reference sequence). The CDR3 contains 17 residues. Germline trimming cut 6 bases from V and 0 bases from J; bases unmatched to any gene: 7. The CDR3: CASSRQGAGATNEKLFF. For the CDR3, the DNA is TGTGCCAGTAGCCGACAGGGGGCTGGGGCAACTAATGAAAAACTGTTTTTT.

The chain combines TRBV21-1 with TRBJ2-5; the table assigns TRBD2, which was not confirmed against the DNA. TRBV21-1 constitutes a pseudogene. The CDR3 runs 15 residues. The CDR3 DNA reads TGTGCCAGCAGCAAAGATGGGTTGACTCGTCTGACCCAGTACTTC. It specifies CASSKDGLTRLTQYF.

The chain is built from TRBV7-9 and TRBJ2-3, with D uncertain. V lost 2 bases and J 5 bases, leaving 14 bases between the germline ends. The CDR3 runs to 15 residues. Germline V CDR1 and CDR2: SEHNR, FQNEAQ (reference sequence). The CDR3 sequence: CASSLRSGAGDTQYF. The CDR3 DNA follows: TGTGCCAGCAGCTTAAGGTCCGGAGCTGGAGATACGCAGTATTTT.

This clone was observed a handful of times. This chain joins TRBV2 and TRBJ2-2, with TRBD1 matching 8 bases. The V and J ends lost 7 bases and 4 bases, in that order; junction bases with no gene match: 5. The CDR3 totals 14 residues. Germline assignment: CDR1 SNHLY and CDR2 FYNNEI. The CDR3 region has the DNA TGTGCCAGCATGCGGGACAGGAGCACCGGGGAGCTGTTTTTT. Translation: CASMRDRSTGELFF.

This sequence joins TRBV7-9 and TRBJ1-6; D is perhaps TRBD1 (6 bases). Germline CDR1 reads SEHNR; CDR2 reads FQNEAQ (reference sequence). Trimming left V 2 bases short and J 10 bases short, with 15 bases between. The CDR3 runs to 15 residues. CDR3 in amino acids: CASSLSTGLRSPLHF. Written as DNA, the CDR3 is TGTGCCAGCAGCTTATCAACAGGGCTCAGATCACCCCTCCACTTT.

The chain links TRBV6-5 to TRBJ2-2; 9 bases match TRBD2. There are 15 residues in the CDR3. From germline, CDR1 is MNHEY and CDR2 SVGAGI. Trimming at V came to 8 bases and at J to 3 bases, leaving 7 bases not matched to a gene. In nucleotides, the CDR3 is TGTGCCAGCCGGGTTGCGGGAGGGGACACCGGGGAGCTGTTTTTT. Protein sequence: CASRVAGGDTGELFF.